This T cell receptor (beta chain) came from a study of OX40 agonist ivuxolimab in advanced cancers. About the research overall: Hepatocellular carcinoma, melanoma, renal cell or head and neck cancer affected the dose-escalation patients. Study-level findings and limits: Clonal expansion in partial responders at 0.1-3.0 mg/kg ranked among the lowest. On average, CD8+ T cells showed a greater number of expanded clones than CD4+.

V lost 5 bases to trimming and J lost 4 bases; unmatched junction nucleotides: 8. Looked up from germline, CDR1 is SGHTA and CDR2 is FQGTGA. CDR3 length equals 15 residues. Method: immunoSEQ multiplex PCR; TCRdb's copy keeps in-frame clones and lacks some. The sample has more than 55,000 clones; more than 65% are singletons. In this sample, this clone turned up a few times. Antigen unknown. The source is an adult with an advanced solid tumor such as melanoma, head and neck, liver or kidney cancer. Specimen: CD4+ or CD8+ T cells sorted from blood, collected in a trial of the OX40 agonist ivuxolimab. The rearrangement joins TRBV7-3 to TRBJ1-5; 7 positions agree with TRBD1. The CDR3: CASSPATGLNQPQHF. In nucleotides, the CDR3 is TGTGCCAGCAGCCCAGCGACAGGGTTAAATCAGCCCCAGCATTTT.